This T cell receptor (beta chain) was sequenced during a study of post-analysis software for immune sequencing data. Overall study: Multiple sclerosis in the patients followed relapsing-remitting, secondary progressive and progressive-relapsing courses. General study points: Elevated frequency relative to controls characterized four or five TRBV segments in patients, TRBV5-6, TRBV5-1 and TRBV20-1 among them. Multiple sclerosis was associated with a significant reduction in normalized Chao1 diversity relative to controls. Same-batch samples co-clustered strongly by F measure.

This clonotype has a handful of counts. What it binds is not known. Sequence at one end of the junction differs from germline and may be a read error. The CDR3 consists of 12 residues. Germline V gives CDR1 SQVTM, CDR2 ANQGSEA. Libraries were made from TCR beta cDNA, and they carried unique molecular identifiers. Input amounts of roughly 0.85 to 10 million T cells were used. These gave roughly 500,000 cDNA molecules, so each molecule approximated one T cell. TCRdb recomputed calls from the PCR reads with MiXCR, one row per CDR3 protein. The table has fewer than 850,000 distinct CDR3 sequences, 25% to 30% seen once.

The chain couples TRBV29-1 to TRBJ2-5; no reliable D call. The origin of this receptor is a girl aged 5-17 years with multiple sclerosis. Sequenced input: blood. This CDR3 is CSGEGYQETQYF. Written as DNA, the CDR3 is TGCAGCGGTGAAGGGTACCAAGAGACCCAGTACTTC.